This section outlines one TCR beta chain sequence together with its context. Per the original data handling: Reference gene primer amplification gave nucleated cell count estimates. Produced via immunoSEQ multiplex PCR; TCRdb's table is partial and in-frame only. That table is the source of V, J and clone size, and D and trimming were worked out from the DNA. The sample records 250,000 to 300,000 clones, roughly 90% being singletons. This entry comes from a study of blood T cell repertoires in COVID-19. About the research overall: Samples of COVID-19 (acute and convalescent) were obtained from the United States, Italy and Spain. Nucleic acid was either cDNA or gDNA, and it came from T cells, B-cell-depleted T cells, or PBMCs.

Germline-derived CDR1 and CDR2 are DFQATT and SNEGSKA (reference sequence). The CDR3 loop spans 15 amino acids. V gave up 6 bases and J gave up 4 bases, with 19 bases separating them. This receptor was taken from a woman aged 55 to 70 with acute or convalescent COVID-19. The chain joins TRBV20-1 to TRBJ1-5, with a tentative D call TRBD1 (5 bases). Material: peripheral blood. The CDR3 loop reads CSASPGGRGNQPQHF. CDR3 nucleotide sequence: TGCAGTGCAAGTCCGGGGGGACGGGGGAATCAGCCCCAGCATTTT.